A selection of T cell receptor beta chains follows, all from one sample in a study of vaccination effects on CD4 cells after COVID-19. Clones were sequenced by immunoSEQ multiplex PCR, and TCRdb holds only the in-frame ones, with some missing. The table has approximately 70,000 clones, over 65% seen once; the top ten hold about 2.3%. These receptors are not linked to any known antigen. Sample: CD4+ T cells from PBMCs cultured without peptide, taken after COVID-19 vaccination. These TCRs come from a human donor who received a COVID-19 vaccine. Each CDR3 is given with its conserved first and last residue. A D gene is named only where the DNA matches it firmly.

NA	TRBV5-1	TRBJ1-1	CASSLAGPNTEAFF
NA	TRBV7-2	TRBJ1-3	CASSFDSSGNTIYF
NA	TRBV28	TRBJ2-5	CASKSVDETQYF
NA	TRBV6-6	TRBJ1-1	CASSSIRLEAFF
NA	TRBV3-1/TRBV3-2	TRBJ2-5	CASSFDFTPETQYF
NA	TRBV28	TRBJ1-2	CASSTLNYGYTF
NA	TRBV12-3/TRBV12-4	TRBJ2-2	CASSFTNTGELFF
NA	TRBV5-6	TRBJ2-5	CASSLVTQETQYF
NA	TRBV25-1	TRBJ2-3	CASSAATDPTDTQYF
TRBD1	TRBV19	TRBJ1-1	CASSMSDRGNTEAFF
NA	TRBV6-2/TRBV6-3	TRBJ1-5	CASSYVGGQPQHF
NA	TRBV19	TRBJ2-1	CASSIGYAGTFSNEQFF
NA	TRBV20-1	TRBJ1-2	CSTGEGYTF
TRBD1	TRBV7-9	TRBJ2-5	CASSALQGAGETQYF
NA	TRBV5-1	TRBJ1-2	CASSLEGTYGYTF
TRBD2	TRBV5-1	TRBJ2-2	CASSLRGTNTGELFF
NA	TRBV2	TRBJ2-1	CASSEGGVNEQFF
TRBD2	TRBV9	TRBJ2-3	CASSVARPSGGTDTQYF
TRBD1	TRBV7-3	TRBJ2-2	CASSPRDSNTGELFF
TRBD1	TRBV24-1	TRBJ1-5	CATSDRTGQVAQHF